Below, 32 T cell receptor beta chains from the same sample are listed, as sequenced in a study of cytomegalovirus exposure and HLA in healthy donors. The PCR made use of 60 Vbeta and 13 Jbeta primers. Libraries were prepared by immunoSEQ multiplex PCR; TCRdb keeps only in-frame clonotypes and omits some of them. The listing records under 100,000 clones. Specimen: PBMCs. These receptors all come from a man aged 30 to 39 in good health and CMV-seronegative.

This chain links TRBV7-9 with TRBJ1-1; 7 bases are shared with TRBD1. In germline, CDR1 is SEHNR, CDR2 FQNEAQ (reference sequence). J gave up 4 bases and V 5 bases, and 13 bases lay outside the gene matches. This CDR3 is built from 16 residues. CDR3 sequence reads: CASSPGQVQAGTEAFF. Written as DNA, the CDR3 is TGTGCCAGCAGCCCTGGACAGGTTCAAGCGGGCACTGAAGCTTTCTTT. The full variable domain, in which reference TRBV7-9 and TRBJ1-1 provide the parts outside the CDR3, is DTGVSQNPRHKITKRGQNVTFRCDPISEHNRLYWYRQTLGQGPEFLTYFQNEAQLEKSRLLSDRFSAERPKGSFSTLEIQRTEQGDSAMYLCASSPGQVQAGTEAFFGQGTRLTVV.

This chain links TRBV2 with TRBJ1-1; a weak D match, TRBD1 (5 bases). The CDR3 covers 12 residues. Per the germline V gene, CDR1 is SNHLY and CDR2 is FYNNEI. V dropped 7 bases and J dropped 8 bases, with 14 bases sitting between them. The CDR3 region has the DNA TGTGCCAGCATCACCCCAGGGCGGGAAGCTTTCTTT. Its protein is CASITPGREAFF.

V usage is TRBV11-1 and J usage is TRBJ1-2, with 7 bases aligning to TRBD1. Per the germline V gene, CDR1 is SGHAT and CDR2 is FQDESV (reference sequence). V shed 3 bases, J shed 5 bases, and the junction held 12 bases outside the gene matches. The CDR3 has 16 residues. The CDR3: CASSFPTRDSRYGYTF. The DNA of the CDR3 is TGTGCCAGCAGCTTTCCAACCCGGGACAGCAGATATGGCTACACCTTC.

The chain employs TRBV6-6 and TRBJ2-1; 8 bases agree with TRBD2. V lost 5 bases and J lost 4; bases outside the gene matches: 7. The CDR3 runs to 15 residues. The germline V gene encodes CDR1 MNHNY and CDR2 SVGAGI (reference sequence). CDR3 bases: TGTGCCAGCAGTCCGACTAGCGCCGAATACAATGAGCAGTTCTTC. This codes for CASSPTSAEYNEQFF.

The rearrangement links TRBV5-6 to TRBJ1-3, with 7 bases aligning to TRBD1. Unmatched junction bases numbered 14, after V lost 6 bases and J lost 5 bases. Germline V gives CDR1 SGHDT, CDR2 YYEEEE. The CDR3 extends over 16 amino acids. The CDR3 DNA reads as TGTGCCAGCACCAAAGACAGGGAAATTATTAGAAACACCATATATTTT. It is translated as CASTKDREIIRNTIYF.

This chain links TRBV6-5 with TRBJ2-3; perhaps TRBD2 as D (6 bases). In germline, CDR1 is MNHEY, CDR2 SVGAGI. Trimming removed 5 bases at V and 4 bases at J, with 7 bases between. The CDR3 is 12 amino acids. In nucleotides, the CDR3 is TGTGCCAGCAGTGGGGAGGCAGATACGCAGTATTTT. Its translation is CASSGEADTQYF.

The V gene is TRBV5-1, the J gene TRBJ2-5, with D unresolved. The J call could be wrong; TRBJ2-7 is a better fit for the DNA end. The CDR3 contains 14 residues. Germline CDR1 is SGHRS and CDR2 is YFSETQ. DNA of the CDR3: TGCGCCAGCAGCTTGGCACCGCGCTCCTACGAGCAGTACTTC. It is translated as CASSLAPRSYEQYF.

The chain is built from TRBV4-1 and TRBJ2-1, with TRBD2 matching 13 bases. The V and J ends lost 3 bases and 6 bases, in that order; junction bases with no gene match: 5. CDR1 is MGHRA, CDR2 YSYEKL, per germline. The CDR3 extends over 16 amino acids. CDR3 region: CASSHALAGGSNEQFF. CDR3 sequence (DNA): TGCGCCAGCAGCCATGCACTAGCGGGGGGGTCCAATGAGCAGTTCTTC.

The V gene is TRBV11-3, the J gene TRBJ1-1; TRBD1 is a possible D gene (5 bases). CDR1 is SGHNT and CDR2 is YENEEA in the germline V gene. V was shortened by 3 bases and J by 5 bases, with 16 bases between the two germline ends. The CDR3 runs 15 residues. The CDR3, as DNA: TGTGCCAGCAGCTTCTCCCAGGGTGGTCGAACTGAAGCTTTCTTT. Residues: CASSFSQGGRTEAFF.

This sequence joins TRBV9 and TRBJ2-7, with D uncertain. Per the germline V gene, CDR1 is SGDLS and CDR2 is YYNGEE. V shed 0 bases and J shed 0 bases, with 7 bases lying between them. This CDR3 comprises 14 residues. This chain's CDR3 is CASSVDPVSYEQYF. Written as DNA, the CDR3 is TGTGCCAGCAGCGTAGACCCGGTCTCCTACGAGCAGTACTTC.

This chain joins TRBV7-2 and TRBJ1-1; unclear D gene. Trimming stripped 5 bases from V and 0 bases from J, with 7 bases between. CDR1 and CDR2 from the germline V gene are SGHTA and FQGNSA. The CDR3 runs 13 residues. CDR3 nucleotides: TGTGCCAGCAGCCCGAGAATGAACACTGAAGCTTTCTTT. This encodes CASSPRMNTEAFF.

V usage is TRBV5-1 and J usage is TRBJ2-5; 8 nucleotides line up with TRBD2. The CDR3 sequence is 14 residues long. Germline trimming cut 1 base from V and 4 bases from J; bases unmatched to any gene: 3. CDR1 is SGHRS and CDR2 is YFSETQ in the germline V gene. The CDR3 spells CASSLTAGGETQYF. The CDR3, as DNA: TGCGCCAGCAGCTTGACGGCGGGAGGAGAGACCCAGTACTTC. Using reference TRBV5-1 and TRBJ2-5 for the parts outside the CDR3, the full variable domain is KAGVTQTPRYLIKTRGQQVTLSCSPISGHRSVSWYQQTPGQGLQFLFEYFSETQRNKGNFPGRFSGRQFSNSRSEMNVSTLELGDSALYLCASSLTAGGETQYFGPGTRLLVL.

In DNA form, the CDR3 reads TGTGCCAGCAGCTTAGAGGCTAGCGGGGGGGTCGGGGACGAGCAGTACTTC. Its translation is CASSLEASGGVGDEQYF. This sequence joins TRBV7-6 and TRBJ2-7; 12 positions match TRBD2. Germline CDR1 is SGHVS and CDR2 is FNYEAQ. The CDR3 is made up of 17 amino acids. V dropped 1 base and J dropped 5; count of bases not matched to a gene: 9.

Comment on this clone: The identical CDR3 is also encoded by other nucleotide sequences in the sample. The J gene is TRBJ2-7, the V gene TRBV7-9, with TRBD2 matching over 14 bases. Per germline, CDR1 SEHNR and CDR2 FQNEAQ (reference sequence). The CDR3 totals 19 residues. Germline trimming cut 6 bases from V and 4 bases from J; bases unmatched to any gene: 17. CDR3: CASSSAFPSRTSGGYEQYF. CDR3 DNA: TGTGCCAGCAGTTCCGCATTCCCCTCAAGGACTAGCGGGGGGTACGAGCAGTACTTC.

Here the CDR3 DNA reads TGTGCCAGCAGCTTGGTAGGTGGCGACTTGTACGAGCAGTACTTC. Protein product: CASSLVGGDLYEQYF. V usage is TRBV5-6 and J usage is TRBJ2-7, with unresolved D. This CDR3 is built from 15 residues. The germline V gene encodes CDR1 SGHDT and CDR2 YYEEEE. Trimming stripped 0 bases from V and 4 bases from J, with 14 bases between.

Note on this clone: Other DNA variants within this sample encode the same CDR3. The chain employs TRBV29-1 and TRBJ1-1; no definite D call. CDR3 size: 12 residues. CDR1 and CDR2 (germline): SQVTM, ANQGSEA. Trimming stripped 5 bases from V and 1 base from J, with 8 bases between. CDR3 sequence reads: CSVLNGNTEAFF. As DNA, the CDR3 is TGCAGCGTTCTTAACGGGAACACTGAAGCTTTCTTT.

The gene calls are TRBV4-3 and TRBJ2-3, with 7 nucleotides matching TRBD1. CDR1 and CDR2 from the germline V gene are LGHNA and YSLEER. J was trimmed by 3 bases and V by 4 bases; bases with no gene match: 7. The CDR3 runs to 15 residues. The CDR3 loop is CASSPTTGPTDTQYF. The CDR3 coding sequence is TGCGCCAGCAGCCCCACGACAGGGCCAACAGATACGCAGTATTTT.

The CDR3 loop is CASSEGQIYNEAFF. DNA of the CDR3: TGTGCCAGCAGTGAGGGGCAGATATATAATGAAGCTTTCTTT. V usage is TRBV2 and J usage is TRBJ1-1; possibly TRBD1 for D (5 bases). With 3 bases removed from V and 7 bases from J, the gap between germline ends came to 15 bases. CDR1 and CDR2 (germline): SNHLY, FYNNEI. CDR3 length equals 14 residues.

The J gene is TRBJ1-4, the V gene TRBV11-2; D possibly corresponds to TRBD1 (6 bases). This CDR3 comprises 14 residues. Between the trimmed V and J ends, which lost 4 bases and 8 bases, there was a span of 14 bases. Germline V gene lookup returns CDR1 SGHAT and CDR2 FQNNGV. In DNA form, the CDR3 reads TGTGCCAGCAGCTCAAGGACAGTCCCCGAAAAACTGTTTTTT. It encodes CASSSRTVPEKLFF.

The chain recombines TRBV28 with TRBJ2-7; 7 nucleotides match TRBD1. Germline assignment: CDR1 MDHEN and CDR2 SYDVKM. This CDR3 contains 14 residues. The ends lost 6 bases at V and 0 bases at J; junction bases unmatched: 5. As DNA, the CDR3 is TGTGCCAGCAGGGACACAGGGGCCTCCTACGAGCAGTACTTC. Translated: CASRDTGASYEQYF.

V gene TRBV9 combines with J gene TRBJ1-3; TRBD1 is a possible D gene (5 bases). CDR3 length: 15 residues. Germline assignment: CDR1 SGDLS and CDR2 YYNGEE. V dropped 5 bases and J dropped 0 bases, with 12 bases sitting between them. The CDR3 loop reads CASRPGRYSGNTIYF. The CDR3 bases are TGTGCCAGCAGGCCAGGGCGGTACTCTGGAAACACCATATATTTT.

V and J are TRBV5-1 and TRBJ2-5; 10 bases agree with TRBD2. This CDR3 is 15 amino acids long. V shed 0 bases and J 5 bases; nucleotides not matched to a gene: 4. Germline CDR1 is SGHRS and CDR2 is YFSETQ. CDR3: CASSLEGTSVETQYF. For the CDR3, the DNA is TGCGCCAGCAGCTTGGAAGGGACTAGCGTGGAGACCCAGTACTTC.

In nucleotides, the CDR3 is TGTGCCAGCTCACCGGGGAGGCACGAGCAGTACTTC. Residues: CASSPGRHEQYF. The chain has TRBV18 and TRBJ2-7, with D possibly being TRBD2 (6 bases). Germline CDR1 and CDR2: KGHSH and LQKENI. This CDR3 has 12 amino acids. The germline V and J ends were trimmed by 3 bases and 5 bases, with 8 bases remaining between them.

This chain connects TRBV18 to TRBJ1-5; 8 positions match TRBD1. Germline V gene lookup returns CDR1 KGHSH and CDR2 LQKENI. The ends lost 3 bases at V and 6 bases at J; junction bases unmatched: 7. CDR3 length: 15 residues. The CDR3: CASSPLTGDGQPQHF. In DNA, the CDR3 is TGTGCCAGCTCACCGTTGACAGGGGACGGTCAGCCCCAGCATTTT.

The chain is built from TRBV19 and TRBJ1-2; D is unclear. V lost 7 bases to trimming and J lost 6 bases, with 15 bases between them. This CDR3 spans 13 amino acids. Germline loops: CDR1 LNHDA, CDR2 SQIVND (reference sequence). The chain's CDR3 is CASKFRGIDGYTF. CDR3 nucleotide sequence: TGTGCCAGTAAGTTCCGGGGAATAGATGGCTACACCTTC.

The chain uses TRBV5-1 and TRBJ2-1, with D perhaps matching TRBD2 (5 bases). The CDR3 runs to 13 residues. Trimming took 0 bases from V and 14 from J, leaving 15 bases between them. Germline assignment: CDR1 SGHRS and CDR2 YFSETQ. CDR3 protein: CASSLAVTGKEFF. In DNA form, the CDR3 reads TGCGCCAGCAGCTTGGCCGTAACGGGGAAGGAGTTCTTC.

CDR3 bases: TGTGCCAGGCCCGGCTATGGCTACACCTTC. The encoded protein is CARPGYGYTF. This sequence joins TRBV7-6 and TRBJ1-2, with D uncertain. CDR1 and CDR2 from the germline V gene are SGHVS and FNYEAQ. The CDR3 has 10 residues. V was cut by 9 bases and J by 4 bases, with 6 bases left in between.

The J gene is TRBJ2-5, the V gene TRBV6-1; 8 positions agree with TRBD2. Losses at the gene ends were 8 bases for V and 2 bases for J; bases not matched to a gene: 7. CDR1 and CDR2 (germline): MNHNS, SASEGT. The CDR3 has 14 amino acids. The DNA of the CDR3 is TGTGCCAGCCGGGGACTAGTATCTCAAGAGACCCAGTACTTC. Encoded protein: CASRGLVSQETQYF.

This chain connects TRBV5-6 to TRBJ1-2; D not resolved. Per germline, CDR1 SGHDT and CDR2 YYEEEE. The CDR3 has 15 amino acids. Trimming took off 3 bases at V and 4 bases at J, with 16 bases between the two ends. The CDR3 is CASSSWPAGSYGYTF. In DNA, the CDR3 is TGTGCCAGCAGCTCGTGGCCGGCTGGGAGCTATGGCTACACCTTC.

The chain couples TRBV18 to TRBJ2-7; possibly TRBD1 for D (5 bases). CDR3 size: 14 residues. V dropped 3 bases and J dropped 2 bases, with 11 bases sitting between them. The germline V gene encodes CDR1 KGHSH and CDR2 LQKENI. The CDR3 sequence: CASSPVDSPYEQYF. For the CDR3, the DNA is TGTGCCAGCTCACCGGTTGACAGTCCCTACGAGCAGTACTTC. The variable domain in full, completed from reference TRBV18 and TRBJ2-7, reads NAGVMQNPRHLVRRRGQEARLRCSPMKGHSHVYWYRQLPEEGLKFMVYLQKENIIDESGMPKERFSAEFPKEGPSILRIQQVVRGDSAAYFCASSPVDSPYEQYFGPGTRLTVT.

The chain is built from TRBV5-6 and TRBJ2-5, with TRBD1 as a possible D gene (5 bases). The germline CDR1 and CDR2 sequences are SGHDT and YYEEEE. Trimming removed 4 bases at V and 5 bases at J, with 12 bases between. The CDR3 totals 13 residues. DNA of the CDR3: TGTGCCAGCAGCATCAGGGTTCACGAGACCCAGTACTTC. Translated, it gives CASSIRVHETQYF.

V gene TRBV7-8 combines with J gene TRBJ2-3; TRBD2 agrees at 12 bases. J was trimmed by 3 bases and V by 3 bases; bases with no gene match: 10. The CDR3 has 18 residues. Per germline, CDR1 SGHVS and CDR2 FQNEAQ. The CDR3 coding sequence is TGTGCCAGCAGCTTTTGGACTAGCGGGGAAGTTTGGACAGATACGCAGTATTTT. Translation: CASSFWTSGEVWTDTQYF.